This TCR beta chain is from a study of identical twins. This clonotype has at least ten counts. Its antigen is not identified. The V end lost 6 bases, the J end lost 10 bases, and 13 bases lay between the germline ends. The germline V gene encodes CDR1 MGHDK and CDR2 SYGVNS. CDR3 length: 12 residues. Template switching introduced a universal primer site, and the cDNA bore unique molecular identifiers. TCRdb re-derived calls from the 5' RACE reads in MiXCR, one entry per CDR3 protein. Of 300,000 to 400,000 distinct CDR3 sequences listed, about 12% were seen once; the top ten hold approximately 7.9%. General study points: Analyses of zero insertions could be partly confounded by invariant MAIT and iNKT cells. Twin-shared out-of-frame alpha sequences showed excess low generation probability. Conclusions leaned on cross-sectional statistical analysis and did not track the same donors over time.

This sample was also put to use in a study of yellow fever vaccine responses in identical twins.

The rearrangement links TRBV25-1 to TRBJ2-4; possibly TRBD2 for D (6 bases). This clonotype was obtained from a woman aged 18-35 years in good health. Sequencing was performed on CD8+ T cells sorted from blood. DNA for the CDR3: TGTGCCAGCAGGGGCCTCGGGGGTATTCAGTACTTC. It is translated as CASRGLGGIQYF.